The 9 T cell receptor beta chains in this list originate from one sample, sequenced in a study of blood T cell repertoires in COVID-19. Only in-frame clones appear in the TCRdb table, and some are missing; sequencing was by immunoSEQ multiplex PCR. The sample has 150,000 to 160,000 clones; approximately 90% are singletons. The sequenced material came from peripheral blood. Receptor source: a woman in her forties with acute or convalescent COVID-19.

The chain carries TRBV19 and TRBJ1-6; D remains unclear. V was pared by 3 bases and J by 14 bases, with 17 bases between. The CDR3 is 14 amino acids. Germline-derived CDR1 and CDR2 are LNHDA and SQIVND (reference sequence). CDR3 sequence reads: CASSISGSEKALHF. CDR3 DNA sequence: TGTGCCAGTAGTATTTCTGGCAGCGAAAAAGCCCTCCACTTT.

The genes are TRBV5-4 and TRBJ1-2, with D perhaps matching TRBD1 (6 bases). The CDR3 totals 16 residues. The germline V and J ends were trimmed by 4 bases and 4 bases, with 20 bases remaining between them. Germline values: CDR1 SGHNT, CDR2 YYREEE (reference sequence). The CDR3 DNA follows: TGTGCCAGCAGCCACGGGCGGGGGGCGTTGTCCTATGGCTACACCTTC. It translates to CASSHGRGALSYGYTF.

CDR3 protein: CASNKQVFETQYF. The CDR3 nucleotides read TGTGCCAGCAACAAACAGGTCTTCGAGACCCAGTACTTC. The chain combines TRBV28 with TRBJ2-5, with TRBD1 as a possible D gene (5 bases). The V and J ends lost 7 bases and 5 bases respectively, with 14 bases between them. The CDR3 spans 13 residues. Germline V CDR1 and CDR2: MDHEN, SYDVKM.

The chain's CDR3 is CASSDSVGGLETQYF. Written as DNA, the CDR3 is TGTGCCAGCAGTGACTCTGTGGGAGGGCTGGAGACCCAGTACTTC. The chain recombines TRBV6-4 with TRBJ2-5; 7 bases match TRBD2. The CDR3 runs to 15 residues. Unmatched junction bases numbered 6, after V lost 0 bases and J lost 5 bases. Germline V gene data show CDR1 as MRHNA and CDR2 as SNTAGT.

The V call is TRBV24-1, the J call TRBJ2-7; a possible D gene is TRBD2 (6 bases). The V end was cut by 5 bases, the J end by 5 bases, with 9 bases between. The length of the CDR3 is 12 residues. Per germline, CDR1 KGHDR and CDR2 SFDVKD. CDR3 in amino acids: CATSGGDHEQYF. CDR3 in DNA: TGTGCCACCAGTGGGGGGGACCACGAGCAGTACTTC.

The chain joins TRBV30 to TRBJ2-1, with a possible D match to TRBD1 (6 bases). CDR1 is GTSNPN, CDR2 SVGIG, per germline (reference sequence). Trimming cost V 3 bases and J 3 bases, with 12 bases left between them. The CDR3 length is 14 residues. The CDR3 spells CAWRTGISYNEQFF. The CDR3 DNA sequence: TGTGCCTGGAGGACAGGAATAAGCTACAATGAGCAGTTCTTC.

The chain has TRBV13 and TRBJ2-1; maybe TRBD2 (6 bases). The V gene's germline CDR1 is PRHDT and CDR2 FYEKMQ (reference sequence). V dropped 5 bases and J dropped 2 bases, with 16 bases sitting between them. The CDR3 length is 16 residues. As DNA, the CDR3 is TGTGCCAGCAGCCCCTCATCGCGGGACCCCTACAATGAGCAGTTCTTC. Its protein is CASSPSSRDPYNEQFF.

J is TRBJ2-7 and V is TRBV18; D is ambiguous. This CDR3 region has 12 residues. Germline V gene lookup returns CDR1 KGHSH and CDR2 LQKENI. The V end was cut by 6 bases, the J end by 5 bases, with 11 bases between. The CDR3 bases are TGTGCCAGCTCCCCGAGTAGTGACGAGCAGTACTTC. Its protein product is CASSPSSDEQYF. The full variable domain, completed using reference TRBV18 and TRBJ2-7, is NAGVMQNPRHLVRRRGQEARLRCSPMKGHSHVYWYRQLPEEGLKFMVYLQKENIIDESGMPKERFSAEFPKEGPSILRIQQVVRGDSAAYFCASSPSSDEQYFGPGTRLTVT.

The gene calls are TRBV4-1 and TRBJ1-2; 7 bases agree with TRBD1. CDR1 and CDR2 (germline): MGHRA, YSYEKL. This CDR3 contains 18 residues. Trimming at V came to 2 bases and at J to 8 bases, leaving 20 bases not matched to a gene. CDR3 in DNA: TGCGCCAGCAGCCAACAAACCTGGTCCGGGACAGACGTCTCGGGCTACACCTTC. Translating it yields CASSQQTWSGTDVSGYTF.